This TCR beta chain is from a study of T cell responses to AZD1222 COVID-19 vaccine. Study at large: Pooled together were second doses at about 4 or about 12 weeks. Study-wide results and caveats: Spike-specific TCRs gained breadth and depth after people received two AZD1222 doses.

In germline, CDR1 is SGDLS, CDR2 YYNGEE. The CDR3 is 15 residues long. V gave up 3 bases and J gave up 8 bases; unmatched junction bases: 10. Details on this clone: What it binds is unknown.

Libraries were prepared by immunoSEQ multiplex PCR; TCRdb keeps only in-frame clonotypes and omits some of them. Among about 120,000 clones listed, roughly 90% were seen once. The chain links TRBV9 to TRBJ2-1; 8 positions match TRBD2. This material consisted of peripheral blood, taken on day 0 of AZD1222 vaccination. This receptor was obtained from an adult in good health. This chain's CDR3 is CASSAGTSSSDEQFF. CDR3 DNA sequence: TGTGCCAGCAGCGCTGGGACTAGTTCCTCCGATGAGCAGTTCTTC. The full variable domain, completed using reference TRBV9 and TRBJ2-1, is DSGVTQTPKHLITATGQRVTLRCSPRSGDLSVYWYQQSLDQGLQFLIQYYNGEERAKGNILERFSAQQFPDLHSELNLSSLELGDSALYFCASSAGTSSSDEQFFGPGTRLTVL.